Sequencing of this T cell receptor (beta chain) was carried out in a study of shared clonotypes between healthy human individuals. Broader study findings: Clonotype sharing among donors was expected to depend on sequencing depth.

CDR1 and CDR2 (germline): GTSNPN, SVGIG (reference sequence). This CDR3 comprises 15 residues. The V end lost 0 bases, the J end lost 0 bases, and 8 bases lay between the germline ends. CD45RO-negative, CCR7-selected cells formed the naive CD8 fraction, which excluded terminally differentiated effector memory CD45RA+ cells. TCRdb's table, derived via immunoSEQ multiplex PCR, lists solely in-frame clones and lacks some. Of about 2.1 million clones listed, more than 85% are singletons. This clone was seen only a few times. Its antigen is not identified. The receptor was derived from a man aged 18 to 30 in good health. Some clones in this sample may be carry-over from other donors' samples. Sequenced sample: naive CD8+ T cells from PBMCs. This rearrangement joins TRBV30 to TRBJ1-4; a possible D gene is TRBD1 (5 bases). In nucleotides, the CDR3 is TGTGCCTGGAGTGTAGGGGTTGCAACTAATGAAAAACTGTTTTTT. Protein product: CAWSVGVATNEKLFF.